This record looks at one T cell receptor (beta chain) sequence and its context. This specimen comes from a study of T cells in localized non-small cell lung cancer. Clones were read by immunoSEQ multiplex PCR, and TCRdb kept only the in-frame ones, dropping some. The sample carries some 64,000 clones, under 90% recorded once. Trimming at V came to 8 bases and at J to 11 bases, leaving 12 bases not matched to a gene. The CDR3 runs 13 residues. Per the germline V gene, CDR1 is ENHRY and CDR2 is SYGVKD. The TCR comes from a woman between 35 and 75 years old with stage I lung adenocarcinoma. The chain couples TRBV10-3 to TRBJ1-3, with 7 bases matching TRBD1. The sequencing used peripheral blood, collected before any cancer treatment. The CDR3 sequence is CAISPGQRTPIYF. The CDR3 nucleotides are TGTGCCATCTCACCGGGACAGCGCACCCCCATATATTTT.